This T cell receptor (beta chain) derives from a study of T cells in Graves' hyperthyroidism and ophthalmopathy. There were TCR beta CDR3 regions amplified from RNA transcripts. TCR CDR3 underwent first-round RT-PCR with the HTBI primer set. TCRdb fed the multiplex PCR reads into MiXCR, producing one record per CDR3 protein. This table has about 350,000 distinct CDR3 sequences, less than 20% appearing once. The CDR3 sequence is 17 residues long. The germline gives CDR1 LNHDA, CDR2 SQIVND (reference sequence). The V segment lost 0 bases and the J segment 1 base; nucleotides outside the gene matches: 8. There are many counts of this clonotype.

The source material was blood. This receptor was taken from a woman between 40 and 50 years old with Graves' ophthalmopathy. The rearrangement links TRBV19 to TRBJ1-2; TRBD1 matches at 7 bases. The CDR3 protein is CASSIDAGTADNYGYTF. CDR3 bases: TGTGCCAGTAGTATAGATGCAGGGACAGCGGATAACTATGGCTACACCTTC.